The 10 T cell receptor beta chains in this list originate from one sample, sequenced in a study of blood T cell repertoires in COVID-19. Profiling relied on immunoSEQ multiplex PCR, and the TCRdb table lists in-frame clones only, not all of them. The sample contains 200,000 or so clones, 70% to 90% of which appear only once. Material: peripheral blood. These receptors came from a man aged 45-65 years with COVID-19, enrolled during active disease.

The chain employs TRBV12-5 and TRBJ2-1; 8 bases are a match to TRBD2. Germline trimming cut 0 bases from V and 4 bases from J; bases unmatched to any gene: 2. CDR1 and CDR2 from the germline V gene are LGHNT and FRNRAP. CDR3 length equals 15 residues. CDR3: CASGLVLAEYNEQFF. The DNA for the CDR3 is TGTGCTAGTGGTTTGGTACTAGCGGAATACAATGAGCAGTTCTTC.

The chain recombines TRBV5-4 with TRBJ2-7; D possibly corresponds to TRBD1 (6 bases). The V gene's germline CDR1 is SGHNT and CDR2 YYREEE (reference sequence). The ends were cut back, 5 bases at V and 2 bases at J, with 14 bases in the middle. The CDR3 is 14 residues long. The CDR3 bases are TGTGCCAGCAGGGAGGCAGGGGCGCCCTACGAGCAGTACTTC. This encodes CASREAGAPYEQYF.

The J gene is TRBJ2-2, the V gene TRBV4-2; TRBD2 agrees at 11 bases. V trimming: 0 bases; J trimming: 5 bases; junction bases outside the gene matches: 5. This CDR3 has 17 residues. The germline V gene encodes CDR1 LGHNA and CDR2 YNFKEQ. The CDR3 sequence: CASSQDPTSGRTGELFF. Here the CDR3 DNA reads TGTGCCAGCAGCCAAGATCCCACTAGCGGGAGAACCGGGGAGCTGTTTTTT.

The chain uses TRBV19 and TRBJ1-5, with D maybe TRBD1 (5 bases). V was trimmed by 2 bases and J by 7 bases, leaving 12 bases between them. This CDR3 is built from 14 residues. CDR1 is LNHDA and CDR2 is SQIVND in the germline V gene (reference sequence). The CDR3 bases are TGTGCCAGTAGTATATCAGGGTTCGGACAGCCCCAGCATTTT. Amino acid sequence: CASSISGFGQPQHF.

The chain carries TRBV24-1 and TRBJ2-2; 9 nucleotides match TRBD1. Losses at the gene ends were 3 bases for V and 7 bases for J; bases not matched to a gene: 11. The CDR3 totals 17 residues. The germline CDR1 and CDR2 sequences are KGHDR and SFDVKD. Here the CDR3 DNA reads TGTGCCACCAGTGATGTGCCGGGACAGGGTCGAGACGGGGAGCTGTTTTTT. It specifies CATSDVPGQGRDGELFF.

This chain uses TRBV3-1 (or the pseudogene TRBV3-2) with TRBJ2-5, with 9 positions matching TRBD2. Unmatched junction bases numbered 5, after V lost 1 base and J lost 5 bases. This CDR3 is 15 amino acids long. CDR1 and CDR2 from the germline V gene are LGHDT and YNNKEL (reference sequence). The CDR3 coding sequence is TGTGCCAGCAGCCAAGTAGCGGGAGTACAGGAGACCCAGTACTTC. This gives the protein CASSQVAGVQETQYF.

The J gene is TRBJ2-5, the V gene TRBV30; 9 bases line up with TRBD1. CDR1 is GTSNPN, CDR2 SVGIG, per germline (reference sequence). J lost 5 bases, V lost 8 bases, and 6 bases had no gene match. The CDR3 runs to 12 residues. The CDR3 DNA follows: TGTGCCGTACAGGGGGCGCGGGAGACCCAGTACTTC. It encodes CAVQGARETQYF.

The J gene is TRBJ2-2, the V gene TRBV28; TRBD2 agrees at 11 bases. V was clipped by 7 bases and J by 5 bases; unmatched bases: 9. Germline V gene data show CDR1 as MDHEN and CDR2 as SYDVKM. The CDR3 is made up of 16 amino acids. The DNA of the CDR3 is TGTGCCAGCAAAACACCACTAGCGGGGGAGACCGGGGAGCTGTTTTTT. Its translation: CASKTPLAGETGELFF.

The chain joins TRBV6-5 to TRBJ1-1; D perhaps matches TRBD1 (5 bases). The CDR3 runs to 15 residues. The germline CDR1 and CDR2 sequences are MNHEY and SVGAGI. V lost 6 bases to trimming and J lost 1 base, with 15 bases between them. The DNA for the CDR3 is TGTGCCAGCAGCGCCCCCACGGGGGGGAACACTGAAGCTTTCTTT. It encodes CASSAPTGGNTEAFF.

The chain joins TRBV10-3 to TRBJ2-3; TRBD2 agrees at 7 bases. The CDR3 totals 14 residues. V trimming: 2 bases; J trimming: 10 bases; junction bases outside the gene matches: 9. Germline V gives CDR1 ENHRY, CDR2 SYGVKD. This CDR3 reads CAISEPGTKGPQYF. The CDR3 DNA reads TGTGCCATCAGTGAGCCTGGGACTAAAGGGCCGCAGTATTTT.